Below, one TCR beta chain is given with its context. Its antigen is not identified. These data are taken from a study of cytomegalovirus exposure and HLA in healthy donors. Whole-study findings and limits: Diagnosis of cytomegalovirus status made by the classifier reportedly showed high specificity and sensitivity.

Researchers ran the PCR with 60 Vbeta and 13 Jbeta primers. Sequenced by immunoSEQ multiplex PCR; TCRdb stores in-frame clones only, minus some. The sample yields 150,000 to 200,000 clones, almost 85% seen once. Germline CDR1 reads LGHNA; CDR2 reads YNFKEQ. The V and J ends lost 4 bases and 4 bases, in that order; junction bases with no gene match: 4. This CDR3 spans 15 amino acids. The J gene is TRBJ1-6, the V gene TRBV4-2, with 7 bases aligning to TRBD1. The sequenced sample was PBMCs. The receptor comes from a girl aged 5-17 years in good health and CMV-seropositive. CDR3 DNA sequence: TGTGCCAGCAGCCCGACAGGGACTTATAATTCACCCCTCCACTTT. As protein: CASSPTGTYNSPLHF.